The entry below gives a single T cell receptor (beta chain) sequence along with its context. Its specificity is not known. Only in-frame clones appear in the TCRdb table, and some are missing; sequencing was by immunoSEQ multiplex PCR. This sample has approximately 130,000 clones, with over 85% found just once. The ends lost 0 bases at V and 12 bases at J; junction bases unmatched: 18. The CDR3 has 16 amino acids. Per germline, CDR1 SGDLS and CDR2 YYNGEE. These data originate in a study of T cell responses to AZD1222 COVID-19 vaccine. Study background: Combined were second doses at about 4 or about 12 weeks. Regarding the study as a whole: Repertoire sampling was restricted to post-peak T cell response timepoints. Donors in the cohort were predominantly white British and more often female, and clonal diversity was possibly underestimated. Baseline seropositives among AZD1222 recipients totaled only 5 or 6.

The gene calls are TRBV9 and TRBJ2-7; 7 nucleotides line up with TRBD2. The material was peripheral blood, obtained on day 0 of AZD1222 vaccination. This receptor was identified in an adult in good health. The CDR3 reads CASSVGEGLGPFLRYF. In DNA, the CDR3 is TGTGCCAGCAGCGTAGGGGAGGGGCTTGGTCCCTTTCTTCGGTACTTC.